What follows describes a single T cell receptor beta chain. The antigen this receptor binds is unknown. Per-base qualities were not stored, and no clone one base away is much larger. These data come from a study of siplizumab effects on memory and regulatory T cells (dated by TCRdb to the late 2010s). Notes on the research overall: The study examined how the anti-CD2 antibody siplizumab affects alloreactive T-cell subsets in allogeneic mixed lymphocyte reactions built from human PBMCs.

TCRbeta CDR3 sequencing was performed on sorted unstimulated T cells and on proliferating T cells recovered from mixed lymphocyte reactions. Fresh whole blood from roughly ten HLA-typed healthy donors was used to isolate PBMCs. What the research found in general, with its limitations: Siplizumab significantly lowered the cumulative frequency of alloreactive sequences that could be traced to unstimulated CD4+ memory T cells. Unstimulated naive T cells appeared more diverse than memory T cells, and naive cells seemed to contribute substantially to the alloresponse. In reactions with siplizumab, an average of about 75% of mappable alloreactive CD4+ clones were Treg-derived, compared with roughly 27% in control reactions. No functional confirmation was obtained for the suppressive function of proliferating Tregs from siplizumab cultures. About 75-96% of proliferating CD4+ or CD8+ clones could not be given a naive or memory phenotype. Sequences below about 10^-5 frequency were poorly captured, so only a minor fraction of alloreactive clones could be mapped to unstimulated subsets.

The library was generated by the immunoSEQ multiplex PCR assay. The deep sequencing platform assayed around 95,000 TCR templates per sample. Genomic DNA extracted from sorted T cells was used for TCRbeta CDR3 sequencing. The original methods were these. The R programming language was used for the clonal analysis of the TCRbeta CDR3 data. Alloreactive CD4+ and CD8+ clones were defined by comparing unstimulated samples with post-reaction CFSE-low samples. By matching sequences to the repertoires of sorted unstimulated Treg and non-Treg cells, each alloreactive CD4+ clone was assigned a regulatory or non-regulatory origin. TCRdb limited this immuneACCESS table to in-frame rearrangements with V and J called. A share of clones is missing; checked studies link under half to unresolved V genes, and the rest is unexplained. Clone size and V and J calls were adopted from that table, with D and trimming inferred from the DNA. This sample lists around 87,000 clones; more than 80% were detected once. Clones ranked in the top ten supply about 15% of the sample.

The receptor was isolated from a human donor in good health. Sequencing used CD4+ T cells sorted from blood.

The CDR3 in this case is CASSLTSGSYEQYF. The bases are TGTGCCAGCAGCTTGACTAGCGGGAGCTACGAGCAGTACTTC. The chain is assembled from TRBV11-2 and TRBJ2-7, with TRBD2 identical over 12 junction bases. Measured from the cysteine to the phenylalanine, the CDR3 is 14 residues long. Solely the CDR3 DNA is kept, with 42 bases framed from the first base. V lost 3 bases and J lost 3 bases, and the count of bases not matched to a germline gene is 0. CDR1 and CDR2, per the germline V gene, are SGHAT and FQNNGV.